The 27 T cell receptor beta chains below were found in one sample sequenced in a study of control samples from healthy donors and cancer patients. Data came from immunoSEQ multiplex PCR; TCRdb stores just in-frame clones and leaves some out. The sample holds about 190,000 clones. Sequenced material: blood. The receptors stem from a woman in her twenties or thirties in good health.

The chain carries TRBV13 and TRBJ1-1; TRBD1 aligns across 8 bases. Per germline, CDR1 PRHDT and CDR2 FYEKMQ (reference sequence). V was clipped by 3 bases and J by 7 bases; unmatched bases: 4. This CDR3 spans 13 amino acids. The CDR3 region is CASSLGTGDEAFF. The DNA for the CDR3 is TGTGCCAGCAGCTTGGGGACAGGCGATGAAGCTTTCTTT.

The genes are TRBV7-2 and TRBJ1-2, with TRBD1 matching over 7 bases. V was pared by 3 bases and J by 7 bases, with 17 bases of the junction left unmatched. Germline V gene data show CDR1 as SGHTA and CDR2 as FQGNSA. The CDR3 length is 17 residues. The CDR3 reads CASSFWRSRGERVGYTF. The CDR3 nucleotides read TGTGCCAGCAGCTTTTGGCGCTCCAGGGGGGAAAGGGTTGGCTACACCTTC.

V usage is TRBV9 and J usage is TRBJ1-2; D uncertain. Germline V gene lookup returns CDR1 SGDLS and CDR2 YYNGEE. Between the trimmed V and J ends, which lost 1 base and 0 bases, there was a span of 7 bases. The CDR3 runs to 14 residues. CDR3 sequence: CASSVQDSNYGYTF. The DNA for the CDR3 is TGTGCCAGCAGCGTACAGGATTCTAACTATGGCTACACCTTC.

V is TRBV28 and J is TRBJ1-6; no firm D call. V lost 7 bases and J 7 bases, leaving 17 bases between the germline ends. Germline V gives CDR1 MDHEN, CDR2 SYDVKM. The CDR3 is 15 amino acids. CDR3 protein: CASTPSEGQNSPLHF. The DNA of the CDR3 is TGTGCCAGCACCCCGTCTGAAGGGCAAAATTCACCCCTCCACTTT.

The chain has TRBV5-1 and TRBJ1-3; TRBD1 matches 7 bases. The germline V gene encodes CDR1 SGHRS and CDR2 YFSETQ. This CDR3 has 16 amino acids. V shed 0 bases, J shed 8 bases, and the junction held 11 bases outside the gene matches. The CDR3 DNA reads TGCGCCAGCAGCTTGGGACAGGGAACTCTCGGGGACACCATATATTTT. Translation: CASSLGQGTLGDTIYF.

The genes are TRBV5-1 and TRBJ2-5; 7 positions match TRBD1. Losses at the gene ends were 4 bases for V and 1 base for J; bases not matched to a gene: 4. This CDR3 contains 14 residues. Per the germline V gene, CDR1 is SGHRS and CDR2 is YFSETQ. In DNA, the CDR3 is TGCGCCAGCAGCCCAGGGACAGTCCAAGAGACCCAGTACTTC. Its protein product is CASSPGTVQETQYF. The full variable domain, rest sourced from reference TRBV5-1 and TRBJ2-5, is KAGVTQTPRYLIKTRGQQVTLSCSPISGHRSVSWYQQTPGQGLQFLFEYFSETQRNKGNFPGRFSGRQFSNSRSEMNVSTLELGDSALYLCASSPGTVQETQYFGPGTRLLVL.

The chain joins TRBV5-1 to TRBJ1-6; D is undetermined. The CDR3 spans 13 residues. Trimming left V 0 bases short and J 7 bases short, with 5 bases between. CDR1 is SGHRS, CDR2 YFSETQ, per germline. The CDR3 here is CASSLVGNSPLHF. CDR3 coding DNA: TGCGCCAGCAGCTTGGTGGGGAATTCACCCCTCCACTTT.

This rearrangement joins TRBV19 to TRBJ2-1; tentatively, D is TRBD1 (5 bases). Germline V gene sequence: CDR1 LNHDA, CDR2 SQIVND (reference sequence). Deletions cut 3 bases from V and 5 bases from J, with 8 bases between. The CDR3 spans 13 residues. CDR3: CASSMTVNNEQFF. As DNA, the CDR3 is TGTGCCAGTAGTATGACAGTAAACAATGAGCAGTTCTTC.

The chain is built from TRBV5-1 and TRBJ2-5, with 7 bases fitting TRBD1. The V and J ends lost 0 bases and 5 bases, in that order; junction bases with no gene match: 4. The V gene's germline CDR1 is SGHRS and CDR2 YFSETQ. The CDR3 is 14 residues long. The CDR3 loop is CASSLDRGHETQYF. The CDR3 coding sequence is TGCGCCAGCAGCTTGGACAGGGGACACGAGACCCAGTACTTC.

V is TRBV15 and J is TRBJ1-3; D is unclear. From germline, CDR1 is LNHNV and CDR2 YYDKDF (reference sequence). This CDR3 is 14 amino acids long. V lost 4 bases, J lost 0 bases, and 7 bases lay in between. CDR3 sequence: CATSIPVSGNTIYF. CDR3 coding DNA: TGTGCCACCAGCATCCCCGTCTCTGGAAACACCATATATTTT.

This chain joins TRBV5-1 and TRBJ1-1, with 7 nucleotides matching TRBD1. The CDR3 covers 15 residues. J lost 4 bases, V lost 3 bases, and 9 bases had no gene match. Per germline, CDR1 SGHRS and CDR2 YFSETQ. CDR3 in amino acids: CASSSRTGGTTEAFF. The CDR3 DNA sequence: TGCGCCAGCAGCTCCCGGACAGGCGGAACCACTGAAGCTTTCTTT.

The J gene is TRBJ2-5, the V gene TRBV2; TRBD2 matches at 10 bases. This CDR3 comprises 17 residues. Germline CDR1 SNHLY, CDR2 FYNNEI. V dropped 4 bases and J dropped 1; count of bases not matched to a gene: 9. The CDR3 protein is CASSGGQAGGPQETQYF. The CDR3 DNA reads TGTGCCAGCAGTGGAGGGCAAGCGGGGGGGCCCCAAGAGACCCAGTACTTC. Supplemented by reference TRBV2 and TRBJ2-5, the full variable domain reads EPEVTQTPSHQVTQMGQEVILRCVPISNHLYFYWYRQILGQKVEFLVSFYNNEISEKSEIFDDQFSVERPDGSNFTLKIRSTKLEDSAMYFCASSGGQAGGPQETQYFGPGTRLLVL.

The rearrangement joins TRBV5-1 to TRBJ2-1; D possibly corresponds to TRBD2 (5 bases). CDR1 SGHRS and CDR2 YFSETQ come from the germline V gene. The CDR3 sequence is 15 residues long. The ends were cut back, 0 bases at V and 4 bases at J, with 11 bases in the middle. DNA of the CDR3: TGCGCCAGCAGCTTGGAGGCGCCGGGGTACAATGAGCAGTTCTTC. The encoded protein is CASSLEAPGYNEQFF.

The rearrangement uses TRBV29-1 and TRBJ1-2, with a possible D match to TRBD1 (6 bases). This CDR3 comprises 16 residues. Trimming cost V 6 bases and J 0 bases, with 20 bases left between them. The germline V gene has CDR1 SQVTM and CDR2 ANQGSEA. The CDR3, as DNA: TGCAGCGTCCCAGCGTCTCGGGGGCCAGCTAACTATGGCTACACCTTC. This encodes CSVPASRGPANYGYTF.

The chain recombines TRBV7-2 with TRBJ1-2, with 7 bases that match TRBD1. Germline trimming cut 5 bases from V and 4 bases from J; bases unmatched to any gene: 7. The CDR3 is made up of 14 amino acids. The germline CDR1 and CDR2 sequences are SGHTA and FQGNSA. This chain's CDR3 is CASSADRVSYGYTF. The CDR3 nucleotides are TGTGCCAGCAGCGCAGACAGGGTTAGCTATGGCTACACCTTC.

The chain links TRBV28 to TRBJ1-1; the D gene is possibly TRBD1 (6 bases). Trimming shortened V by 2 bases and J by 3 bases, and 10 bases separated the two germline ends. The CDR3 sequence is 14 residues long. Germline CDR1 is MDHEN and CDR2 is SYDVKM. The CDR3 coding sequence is TGTGCCAGCAGTTTACTTACAGGGTACACTGAAGCTTTCTTT. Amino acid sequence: CASSLLTGYTEAFF.

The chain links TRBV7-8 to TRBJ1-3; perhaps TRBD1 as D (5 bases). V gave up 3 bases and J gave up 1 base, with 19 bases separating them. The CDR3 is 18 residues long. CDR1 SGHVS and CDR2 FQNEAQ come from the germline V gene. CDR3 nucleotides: TGTGCCAGCAGCTTGGGACCCAGGAGCCGAAGGTCTGGAAACACCATATATTTT. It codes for CASSLGPRSRRSGNTIYF. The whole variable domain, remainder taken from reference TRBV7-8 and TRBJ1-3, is GAGVSQSPRYKVAKRGQDVALRCDPISGHVSLFWYQQALGQGPEFLTYFQNEAQLDKSGLPSDRFFAERPEGSVSTLKIQRTQQEDSAVYLCASSLGPRSRRSGNTIYFGEGSWLTVV.

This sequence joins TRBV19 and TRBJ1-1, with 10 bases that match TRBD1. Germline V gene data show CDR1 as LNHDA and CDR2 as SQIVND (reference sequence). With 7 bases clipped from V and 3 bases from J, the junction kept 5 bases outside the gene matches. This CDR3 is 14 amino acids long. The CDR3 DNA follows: TGTGCCAGTAAGGACAGGGGGTATTACACTGAAGCTTTCTTT. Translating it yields CASKDRGYYTEAFF.

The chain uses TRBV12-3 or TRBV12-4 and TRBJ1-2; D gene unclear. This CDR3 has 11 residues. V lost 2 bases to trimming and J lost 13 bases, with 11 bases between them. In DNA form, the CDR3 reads TGTGCCAGCAGTTTATCTCAGTCTGTCACCTTC. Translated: CASSLSQSVTF.

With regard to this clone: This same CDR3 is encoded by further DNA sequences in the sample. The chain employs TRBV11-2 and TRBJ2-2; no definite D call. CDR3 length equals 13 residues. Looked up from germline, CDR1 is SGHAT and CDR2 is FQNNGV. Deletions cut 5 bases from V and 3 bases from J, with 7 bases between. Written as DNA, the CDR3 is TGTGCCAGCAGCCGGACGGACACCGGGGAGCTGTTTTTT. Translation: CASSRTDTGELFF.

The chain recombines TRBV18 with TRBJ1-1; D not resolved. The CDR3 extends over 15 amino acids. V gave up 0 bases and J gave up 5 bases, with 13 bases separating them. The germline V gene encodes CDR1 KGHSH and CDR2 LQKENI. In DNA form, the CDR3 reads TGTGCCAGCTCACCACCTGCGGCCCGGGAGACTGAAGCTTTCTTT. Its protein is CASSPPAARETEAFF.

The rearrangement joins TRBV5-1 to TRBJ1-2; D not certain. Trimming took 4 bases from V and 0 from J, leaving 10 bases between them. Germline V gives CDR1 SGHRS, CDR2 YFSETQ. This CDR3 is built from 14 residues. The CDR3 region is CASSPDGSNYGYTF. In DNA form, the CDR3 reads TGCGCCAGCAGCCCCGACGGGTCTAACTATGGCTACACCTTC.

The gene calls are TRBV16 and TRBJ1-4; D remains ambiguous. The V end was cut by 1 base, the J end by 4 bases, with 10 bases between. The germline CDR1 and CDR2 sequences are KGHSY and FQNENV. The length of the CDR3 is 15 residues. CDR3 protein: CASSQLGQDNEKLFF. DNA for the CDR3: TGTGCCAGCAGCCAATTGGGCCAAGATAATGAAAAACTGTTTTTT.

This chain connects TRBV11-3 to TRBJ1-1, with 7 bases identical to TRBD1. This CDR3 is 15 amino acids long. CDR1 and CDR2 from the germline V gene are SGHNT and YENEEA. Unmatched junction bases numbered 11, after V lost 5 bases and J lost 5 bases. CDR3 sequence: CASSPQGGGGTEAFF. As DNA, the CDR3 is TGTGCCAGCAGCCCCCAGGGGGGTGGAGGGACTGAAGCTTTCTTT.

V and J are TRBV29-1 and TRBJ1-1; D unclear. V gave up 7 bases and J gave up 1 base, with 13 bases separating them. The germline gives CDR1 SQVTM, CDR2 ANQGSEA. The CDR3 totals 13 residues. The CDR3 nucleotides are TGCAGCGCCCTAGGGTATTGGAACACTGAAGCTTTCTTT. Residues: CSALGYWNTEAFF. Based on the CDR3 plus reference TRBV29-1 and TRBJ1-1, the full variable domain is SAVISQKPSRDICQRGTSLTIQCQVDSQVTMMFWYRQQPGQSLTLIATANQGSEATYESGFVIDKFPISRPNLTFSTLTVSNMSPEDSSIYLCSALGYWNTEAFFGQGTRLTVV.

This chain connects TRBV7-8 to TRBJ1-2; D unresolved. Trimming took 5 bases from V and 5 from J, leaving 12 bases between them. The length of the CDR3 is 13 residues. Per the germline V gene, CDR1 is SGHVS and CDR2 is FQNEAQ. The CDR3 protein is CASSQRGSYGYTF. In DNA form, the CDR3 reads TGTGCCAGCAGCCAGAGAGGTTCTTATGGCTACACCTTC. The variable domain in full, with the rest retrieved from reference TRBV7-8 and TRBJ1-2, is GAGVSQSPRYKVAKRGQDVALRCDPISGHVSLFWYQQALGQGPEFLTYFQNEAQLDKSGLPSDRFFAERPEGSVSTLKIQRTQQEDSAVYLCASSQRGSYGYTFGSGTRLTVV.

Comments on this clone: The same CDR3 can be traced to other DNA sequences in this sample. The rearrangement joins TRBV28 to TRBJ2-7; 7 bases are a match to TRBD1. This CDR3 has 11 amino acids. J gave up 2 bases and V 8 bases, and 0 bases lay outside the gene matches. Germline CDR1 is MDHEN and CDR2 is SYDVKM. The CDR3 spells CASGTAYEQYF. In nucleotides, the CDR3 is TGTGCCAGCGGGACAGCCTACGAGCAGTACTTC.